The 21 T cell receptor beta chains below all came from one sample that was sequenced in a study of post-analysis software for immune sequencing data. Unique-molecular-identifier-tagged TCR beta cDNA libraries were used. TCRdb re-derived calls from the PCR reads in MiXCR, one entry per CDR3 protein. The data contain about 540,000 distinct CDR3 sequences, less than 40% of them singletons. No antigen is known for these receptors. Study observations and caveats: In patients, four to six TRBV segments were more frequent than in controls, with TRBV5-6, TRBV5-1 and TRBV20-1 among them.

The sample comprised blood. All receptors derive from a girl aged 2-17 years with multiple sclerosis.

The chain joins TRBV20-1 to TRBJ2-1; 7 bases are a match to TRBD1. V gave up 5 bases and J gave up 0 bases; unmatched junction bases: 1. CDR1 is DFQATT and CDR2 is SNEGSKA in the germline V gene (reference sequence). The CDR3 sequence is 13 residues long. CDR3 sequence reads: CSAWDSSYNEQFF. The CDR3 region has the DNA TGCAGTGCTTGGGACAGCTCCTACAATGAGCAGTTCTTC.

Comments on this clonotype: A junction end diverges from the germline sequence, so it may reflect a read error. The chain links TRBV28 to TRBJ1-5, with D perhaps TRBD1 (6 bases). CDR3 length equals 14 residues. Germline loops: CDR1 MDHEN, CDR2 SYDVKM. This chain's CDR3 is CAGSLGGGRKPQHF. The CDR3 DNA sequence: TGTGCCGGCAGTTTAGGGGGAGGAAGGAAGCCCCAGCATTTT.

This clonotype was observed a single time. The rearrangement links TRBV5-6 to TRBJ1-1, with a possible D match to TRBD1 (5 bases). The V end lost 0 bases, the J end lost 5 bases, and 11 bases lay between the germline ends. CDR1 and CDR2 from the germline V gene are SGHDT and YYEEEE. This CDR3 is 14 amino acids long. Here the CDR3 reads CASSLAGRKTEAFF. CDR3 DNA: TGTGCCAGCAGCTTGGCGGGACGTAAGACTGAAGCTTTCTTT.

The chain carries TRBV29-1 and TRBJ1-1; D remains unclear. Germline V gene data show CDR1 as SQVTM and CDR2 as ANQGSEA. The CDR3 runs 12 residues. Trimming pared 3 bases from V and 3 bases from J, leaving 8 bases between. CDR3 residues: CSVEKRDTEAFF. CDR3 sequence (DNA): TGCAGCGTTGAGAAAAGAGACACTGAAGCTTTCTTT.

The chain has TRBV13 and TRBJ2-5; TRBD1 matches 9 bases. The CDR3 runs to 16 residues. Germline values: CDR1 PRHDT, CDR2 FYEKMQ (reference sequence). Unmatched junction bases numbered 8, after V lost 3 bases and J lost 3 bases. The CDR3 spells CASSFHRGRGEETQYF. The CDR3 DNA reads as TGTGCCAGCAGCTTCCACAGGGGGCGCGGCGAAGAGACCCAGTACTTC.

This chain joins TRBV4-1 and TRBJ2-4, with TRBD1 matching over 8 bases. The CDR3 totals 15 residues. Germline V gene sequence: CDR1 MGHRA, CDR2 YSYEKL. The V and J ends lost 4 bases and 4 bases, in that order; junction bases with no gene match: 6. The CDR3 sequence is CASSPGQGGKNIQYF. The CDR3 nucleotides read TGCGCCAGCAGCCCCGGACAGGGTGGAAAAAACATTCAGTACTTC.

This clonotype was counted a few times. The rearrangement uses TRBV4-1 and TRBJ2-3; the D gene is possibly TRBD2 (7 bases). The CDR3 totals 16 residues. V shed 2 bases and J shed 2 bases, with 14 bases lying between them. Per germline, CDR1 MGHRA and CDR2 YSYEKL. The CDR3 coding sequence is TGCGCCAGCAGCCAATTTGCGGGGGCTACCACAGATACGCAGTATTTT. Translation: CASSQFAGATTDTQYF.

There are a few counts of this clonotype. Germline is not matched at one junction end, which may reflect a read error. In DNA, the CDR3 is TGTGCCAGCAGCTTAATAGCCGGGGGCACTGAAGCCTTCTTT. Protein: CASSLIAGGTEAFF. This rearrangement joins TRBV7-3 to TRBJ1-1; possibly TRBD1 for D (6 bases). Germline CDR1 SGHTA, CDR2 FQGTGA. The CDR3 sequence is 14 residues long.

This clonotype was picked up a small number of times. V usage is TRBV20-1 and J usage is TRBJ1-5; D possibly corresponds to TRBD1 (6 bases). The CDR3 totals 16 residues. CDR1 and CDR2 (germline): DFQATT, SNEGSKA (reference sequence). Trimming took 0 bases from V and 0 from J, leaving 12 bases between them. The CDR3 region is CSARDTRQVSNQPQHF. CDR3 in DNA: TGCAGTGCTAGAGATACCAGACAGGTTAGCAATCAGCCCCAGCATTTT.

There are a few counts of this clonotype. The gene calls are TRBV4-1 and TRBJ2-1; D is ambiguous. This CDR3 is built from 15 residues. The germline gives CDR1 MGHRA, CDR2 YSYEKL. Deletions cut 9 bases from V and 0 bases from J, with 15 bases between. CDR3 amino acids: CASTRAMSSYNEQFF. CDR3 DNA sequence: TGCGCCAGTACCCGGGCCATGAGCTCCTACAATGAGCAGTTCTTC.

This clonotype has a handful of counts. The V and J genes are TRBV10-3 and TRBJ1-4; no firm D call. The CDR3 is 16 residues long. The V and J ends lost 2 bases and 4 bases respectively, with 14 bases between them. Germline lookup yields CDR1 ENHRY and CDR2 SYGVKD. As DNA, the CDR3 is TGTGCCATCAGTGAGGGTAGGCACACCGTTAATGAAAAACTGTTTTTT. This gives the protein CAISEGRHTVNEKLFF.

The V and J genes are TRBV11-2 and TRBJ2-7; 8 bases line up with TRBD1. J lost 2 bases, V lost 5 bases, and 8 bases had no gene match. Germline V gene sequence: CDR1 SGHAT, CDR2 FQNNGV. The CDR3 spans 15 residues. The CDR3 coding sequence is TGTGCCAGCAGCCGAACACGACAGGGGACCTACGAGCAGTACTTC. Amino acid sequence: CASSRTRQGTYEQYF. Based on the CDR3 plus reference TRBV11-2 and TRBJ2-7, the full variable domain is EAGVAQSPRYKIIEKRQSVAFWCNPISGHATLYWYQQILGQGPKLLIQFQNNGVVDDSQLPKDRFSAERLKGVDSTLKIQPAKLEDSAVYLCASSRTRQGTYEQYFGPGTRLTVT.

This clonotype was picked up a small number of times. The chain has TRBV5-1 and TRBJ2-5, with TRBD1 as a possible D gene (5 bases). Germline loops: CDR1 SGHRS, CDR2 YFSETQ. The CDR3 totals 14 residues. V was pared by 0 bases and J by 2 bases, with 8 bases between. CDR3 region: CASSLDSGQETQYF. The DNA for the CDR3 is TGCGCCAGCAGCTTGGATTCAGGGCAAGAGACCCAGTACTTC.

As for this clonotype: A much more abundant neighbour one base away suggests this may be a read error. The chain links TRBV2 to TRBJ2-1, with TRBD2 matching over 12 bases. With the DNA end fitting TRBJ2-7 better, the J assignment may be wrong. CDR3 size: 14 residues. Germline-derived CDR1 and CDR2 are SNHLY and FYNNEI. In DNA form, the CDR3 reads TGTGCCAGCAGGACTAGCGGGGGCTACAATGAGCAGTACTTC. Its protein product is CASRTSGGYNEQYF.

The rearrangement links TRBV3-1 to TRBJ2-5; TRBD2 matches at 11 bases. V shed 1 base and J 5 bases; nucleotides not matched to a gene: 9. The CDR3 spans 17 residues. From germline, CDR1 is LGHDT and CDR2 YNNKEL (reference sequence). CDR3 bases: TGTGCCAGCAGCCAAGTAGGGCTAGCGGGGGGTACGGAGACCCAGTACTTC. It is translated as CASSQVGLAGGTETQYF.

This clonotype came up a few times. The J gene is TRBJ1-5, the V gene TRBV6-4; D is ambiguous. The germline V gene encodes CDR1 MRHNA and CDR2 SNTAGT. This CDR3 comprises 16 residues. Trimming pared 7 bases from V and 1 base from J, leaving 17 bases between. DNA for the CDR3: TGTGCCAGCACCCGAGGTAAGGAGTTGAGCAATCAGCCCCAGCATTTT. Protein: CASTRGKELSNQPQHF.

The chain is built from TRBV11-2 and TRBJ1-1; tentative D call: TRBD1 (5 bases). The CDR3 length is 15 residues. The V end lost 5 bases, the J end lost 7 bases, and 20 bases lay between the germline ends. CDR1 and CDR2 from the germline V gene are SGHAT and FQNNGV. CDR3 sequence: CASSAVGQGGIEAFF. The CDR3 coding sequence is TGTGCCAGCAGCGCGGTGGGGCAGGGCGGAATTGAAGCTTTCTTT.

The genes are TRBV20-1 and TRBJ1-5; D not certain. There are 14 residues in the CDR3. Germline V gene data show CDR1 as DFQATT and CDR2 as SNEGSKA (reference sequence). Trimming removed 8 bases from V and 4 bases from J, with 18 bases in between. CDR3 in amino acids: CSPATEGGNQPQHF. The CDR3 DNA reads TGCAGTCCCGCCACCGAGGGCGGTAATCAGCCCCAGCATTTT.

The genes are TRBV5-1 and TRBJ2-2; no firm D call. The CDR3 consists of 13 residues. Germline CDR1 SGHRS, CDR2 YFSETQ. V gave up 2 bases and J gave up 3 bases, with 5 bases separating them. The CDR3 bases are TGCGCCAGCAGCTTAACTTACACCGGGGAGCTGTTTTTT. Amino acid sequence: CASSLTYTGELFF.

This chain connects TRBV10-3 to TRBJ2-5, with 13 positions matching TRBD2. There are 16 residues in the CDR3. Trimming removed 7 bases from V and 4 bases from J; junction bases left unmatched: 9. CDR1 ENHRY and CDR2 SYGVKD come from the germline V gene. CDR3 nucleotide sequence: TGTGCCATCACCGGGACTAGCGGGGCCCCTAGAGAGACCCAGTACTTC. Encoded protein: CAITGTSGAPRETQYF.

V and J are TRBV20-1 and TRBJ2-3; the match to TRBD2 covers 12 bases. The germline gives CDR1 DFQATT, CDR2 SNEGSKA (reference sequence). The CDR3 consists of 15 residues. V was pared by 5 bases and J by 0 bases, with 3 bases of the junction left unmatched. The chain's CDR3 is CSARGLAGSTDTQYF. The CDR3 DNA sequence: TGCAGTGCTCGAGGACTAGCGGGAAGCACAGATACGCAGTATTTT.